Each of the 2 T cell receptor beta chains below was sequenced from the same sample in a study of T cells in Graves' hyperthyroidism and ophthalmopathy. Amplified regions were TCR beta CDR3 sequences from RNA transcripts. The HTBI primer set was used in a first-round RT-PCR of the TCR CDR3. TCRdb ran MiXCR on the multiplex PCR reads and lists one entry per CDR3 protein. The sample has around 360,000 distinct CDR3 sequences, approximately 14% seen once. The sequenced material came from blood. Receptors originate from a woman aged 55-75 years with Graves' ophthalmopathy.

At least ten counts were recorded for this clonotype. This chain links TRBV14 with TRBJ2-1; D is perhaps TRBD1 or TRBD2 (6 bases each). Trimming pared 4 bases from V and 7 bases from J, leaving 17 bases between. CDR1 and CDR2 (germline): SGHDN, FVKESK. The length of the CDR3 is 15 residues. The CDR3 coding sequence is TGTGCCAGCAGCCCCCTTAGGGGGGCGCGGAATGAGCAGTTCTTC. Residues: CASSPLRGARNEQFF.

This clonotype was seen once. The gene calls are TRBV4-1 and TRBJ1-2; D gene uncertain. V lost 2 bases and J lost 7, with 8 bases in between. This CDR3 comprises 12 residues. Germline V gene lookup returns CDR1 MGHRA and CDR2 YSYEKL. The CDR3 here is CASSQMTGGYTF. CDR3 nucleotides: TGCGCCAGCAGCCAAATGACGGGTGGCTACACCTTC.